This T cell receptor (beta chain) was identified in a study of identical twins' blood T cells. About the research overall: About six alpha and about 6 beta libraries together yielded roughly 50 million reads. Study-wide findings and caveats: Twin repertoire similarity may partly reflect shared environment.

TCRdb recomputed calls from the 5' RACE reads with MiXCR, one row per CDR3 protein. The sample holds roughly 340,000 distinct CDR3 sequences, around 30% seen once. Concerning this clonotype: The antigen is unknown.

CDR3 length equals 14 residues. Trimming cost V 2 bases and J 0 bases, with 7 bases left between them. The germline gives CDR1 MNHNS, CDR2 SASEGT. Six healthy women, forming three identical twin pairs, donated samples. Likely shared infections and vaccines: all three twin pairs were reared together. The chain couples TRBV6-1 to TRBJ1-1, with unresolved D. The sequence was obtained from a woman between 18 and 55 years old in good health. The material sequenced was PBMCs. The CDR3 coding sequence is TGTGCCAGCAGTGAACCAGGAATGAACACTGAAGCTTTCTTT. Translation: CASSEPGMNTEAFF.